This TCR beta chain was identified during a study of CD8 T cells in Susac syndrome. Random hexamers were used to reverse transcribe an amount of roughly 0.45 to 1 ug RNA. Amplification of the TCR beta CDR3 was carried out by immunoSEQ multiplex PCR, which spanned a total of 54 Vbeta and 13 Jbeta segments. TCRdb ran MiXCR on the immunoSEQ multiplex PCR reads and lists one entry per CDR3 protein. The table has about 71,000 distinct CDR3 sequences, nearly 96% seen once. The ends lost 4 bases at V and 4 bases at J; junction bases unmatched: 15. Germline V gene lookup returns CDR1 SGHRS and CDR2 YFSETQ. The CDR3 is made up of 17 amino acids.

The receptor comes from a human donor with multiple sclerosis. The genes are TRBV5-1 and TRBJ1-2; TRBD1 matches at 8 bases. The specimen was CD4+ T cells from PBMCs. For the CDR3, the DNA is TGCGCCAGCAGCACCACCACCCGGACAGGGATGACCTATGGCTACACCTTC. Translation gives CASSTTTRTGMTYGYTF.